The 23 T cell receptor beta chains given below trace back to one sample, sequenced in a study of cytomegalovirus exposure and HLA in healthy donors. PCR employed 60 Vbeta and 13 Jbeta primers. Sequencing was performed with immunoSEQ multiplex PCR; in TCRdb, only in-frame clones are kept and a portion is missing. The sample carries about 130,000 clones, roughly 79% recorded once. The material sequenced was PBMCs. These receptor sequences come from a middle-aged woman in good health and CMV-seronegative.

The chain employs TRBV27 and TRBJ2-7; TRBD2 is a possible D gene (5 bases). From germline, CDR1 is MNHEY and CDR2 SMNVEV (reference sequence). Trimming removed 2 bases from V and 7 bases from J, with 9 bases in between. This CDR3 is built from 12 residues. In DNA form, the CDR3 reads TGTGCCAGCAGTTTAGAGGGAAAAGAGCAGTACTTC. This codes for CASSLEGKEQYF.

The chain employs TRBV4-1 and TRBJ1-2; D gene unclear. CDR1 is MGHRA, CDR2 YSYEKL, per germline. The CDR3 runs to 16 residues. Trimming stripped 0 bases from V and 1 base from J, with 12 bases between. CDR3 protein: CASSQEEGWGNYGYTF. DNA of the CDR3: TGCGCCAGCAGCCAAGAGGAGGGTTGGGGTAACTATGGCTACACCTTC.

The CDR3 DNA reads as TGTGCCAGCAGTGAAGGTGCTAGCGGGGGGGCCCACGAGCAGTACTTC. It encodes CASSEGASGGAHEQYF. The V gene is TRBV6-1, the J gene TRBJ2-7, with 12 bases identical to TRBD2. The CDR3 covers 16 residues. The germline CDR1 and CDR2 sequences are MNHNS and SASEGT. V dropped 1 base and J dropped 5; count of bases not matched to a gene: 6.

Of note for this clone: An end of the junction differs from the germline gene, which may be a read error. The chain is built from TRBV30 and TRBJ2-4, with 11 positions matching TRBD1. CDR3 length: 13 residues. Germline loops: CDR1 GTSNPN, CDR2 SVGIG (reference sequence). The CDR3, as DNA: TGTGCCTGGAGTGAGGACAGGGGGCGCGGTTCGAACTTC. Translation gives CAWSEDRGRGSNF. Full variable domain (outside the CDR3, taken from reference TRBV30 and TRBJ2-4): SQTIHQWPATLVQPVGSPLSLECTVEGTSNPNLYWYRQAAGRGLQLLFYSVGIGQISSEVPQNLSASRPQDRQFILSSKKLLLSDSGFYLCAWSEDRGRGSNFGAGTRLSVL.

The J gene is TRBJ1-2, the V gene TRBV19; D is uncertain. CDR3 size: 15 residues. The germline CDR1 and CDR2 sequences are LNHDA and SQIVND (reference sequence). Trimming removed 8 bases from V and 4 bases from J, with 20 bases in between. The CDR3: CASSPSPGVVYGYTF. CDR3 sequence (DNA): TGTGCCAGTTCTCCTAGCCCGGGAGTGGTCTATGGCTACACCTTC.

This clone was seen once. The gene calls are TRBV19 and TRBJ2-5, with 9 bases lining up with TRBD2. The better agreement between TRBJ2-7 and the DNA end casts doubt on the J call. CDR3 size: 14 residues. Germline loops: CDR1 LNHDA, CDR2 SQIVND (reference sequence). The CDR3 sequence is CASSRTSDPSEQYF. CDR3 in DNA: TGTGCCAGTAGTCGGACTAGCGATCCCTCCGAGCAGTACTTC.

V is TRBV30 and J is TRBJ2-3; 10 positions match TRBD2. The germline gives CDR1 GTSNPN, CDR2 SVGIG (reference sequence). The V gene end was trimmed by 3 bases and the J gene end by 5 bases; junction bases not matched to a gene: 8. The CDR3 is made up of 15 amino acids. The CDR3 is CAWRKAGGPIDTQYF. DNA for the CDR3: TGTGCCTGGAGAAAAGCGGGAGGGCCAATAGATACGCAGTATTTT.

This clone was detected once. V and J are TRBV5-1 and TRBJ2-1; 10 bases fit TRBD1. Germline assignment: CDR1 SGHRS and CDR2 YFSETQ. After removal of 3 bases from V and 5 bases from J, the junction contained 14 bases not matched to a gene. The CDR3 length is 18 residues. CDR3 coding DNA: TGCGCCAGCAGCTCCCCGGACAGGGGGAAGGCTTCGGACAATGAGCAGTTCTTC. Residues: CASSSPDRGKASDNEQFF.

The V call is TRBV28, the J call TRBJ1-4, with D possibly TRBD1 on 5 matching bases. CDR3 length: 16 residues. V was cut by 3 bases and J by 3 bases, with 14 bases left in between. The germline CDR1 and CDR2 sequences are MDHEN and SYDVKM. The CDR3 loop is CASSLGTGRSNEKLFF. For the CDR3, the DNA is TGTGCCAGCAGTTTGGGAACAGGTCGATCTAATGAAAAACTGTTTTTT.

The chain joins TRBV7-8 to TRBJ1-1; no clear D gene. The CDR3 totals 12 residues. V lost 10 bases, J lost 4 bases, and 13 bases lay in between. Germline V gene lookup returns CDR1 SGHVS and CDR2 FQNEAQ. CDR3 amino acids: CATLSPGTEAFF. CDR3 sequence (DNA): TGTGCCACCCTTTCCCCGGGCACTGAAGCTTTCTTT.

DNA for the CDR3: TGTGCCAGCAGTGAATCAACTAACTATGGCTACACCTTC. Translating gives CASSESTNYGYTF. The chain carries TRBV2 and TRBJ1-2; no reliable D call. This CDR3 is 13 amino acids long. The V end was cut by 2 bases, the J end by 0 bases, with 4 bases between. Germline lookup yields CDR1 SNHLY and CDR2 FYNNEI.

The V and J genes are TRBV5-1 and TRBJ2-5; TRBD1 matches 7 bases. Germline V CDR1 and CDR2: SGHRS, YFSETQ. V shed 2 bases, J shed 1 base, and the junction held 5 bases outside the gene matches. The CDR3 length is 15 residues. CDR3 residues: CASSLIGGTQETQYF. DNA for the CDR3: TGCGCCAGCAGCTTAATAGGGGGCACCCAAGAGACCCAGTACTTC.

This clone was found a few times. The V call is TRBV28, the J call TRBJ1-4, with D possibly being TRBD1 (6 bases). The CDR3 contains 17 residues. CDR1 and CDR2 (germline): MDHEN, SYDVKM. Trimming left V 3 bases short and J 2 bases short, with 16 bases between. The CDR3 sequence is CASSFIQGQRTNEKLFF. The CDR3 bases are TGTGCCAGCAGTTTTATACAGGGCCAGCGTACTAATGAAAAACTGTTTTTT.

The V gene is TRBV4-2, the J gene TRBJ2-5, with 14 bases that match TRBD2. Germline V CDR1 and CDR2: LGHNA, YNFKEQ. CDR3 length: 19 residues. The J segment lost 0 bases and the V segment lost 1 base, leaving 7 bases of the junction unmatched. CDR3 amino acids: CASSQGLGLAGAYQETQYF. Written as DNA, the CDR3 is TGTGCCAGCAGCCAAGGGTTGGGACTAGCGGGGGCCTACCAAGAGACCCAGTACTTC.

Only one count was recorded for this clone. J is TRBJ1-1 and V is TRBV23-1; D not certain. TRBV23-1 is recorded as an ORF, its role being uncertain. The CDR3 loop spans 15 amino acids. With 3 bases removed from V and 5 bases from J, the gap between germline ends came to 16 bases. CDR3 sequence (DNA): TGCGCCAGCAGTCAGGAGGGAGTGCATGGGACTGAAGCTTTCTTT. Amino acid sequence: CASSQEGVHGTEAFF.

The J gene is TRBJ2-7, the V gene TRBV29-1; 10 bases are a match to TRBD2. The CDR3 contains 12 residues. Losses at the gene ends were 6 bases for V and 2 bases for J; bases not matched to a gene: 1. Germline V gene data show CDR1 as SQVTM and CDR2 as ANQGSEA. The CDR3 here is CSVAGGPYEQYF. In DNA, the CDR3 is TGCAGCGTAGCGGGAGGGCCCTACGAGCAGTACTTC.

The chain combines TRBV10-1 with TRBJ1-5; 9 bases fit TRBD1. There are 13 residues in the CDR3. With V trimmed by 8 bases and J by 7 bases, 6 bases remained unmatched. Germline V gene sequence: CDR1 WNHNN, CDR2 SYGVQD (reference sequence). The CDR3, as DNA: TGCGCCAGCCAAGGGGACAGGGACCAGCCCCAGCATTTT. Translating gives CASQGDRDQPQHF.

The chain uses TRBV27 and TRBJ1-4; D might be TRBD1 (5 bases). This CDR3 region has 15 residues. V was pared by 6 bases and J by 7 bases, with 18 bases between. Germline values: CDR1 MNHEY, CDR2 SMNVEV (reference sequence). The CDR3 loop reads CASSDGGGYGEKLFF. The CDR3 coding sequence is TGTGCCAGCAGCGATGGGGGGGGGTATGGTGAAAAACTGTTTTTT.

DNA of the CDR3: TGTGCCAGCAGCCAGGACAGGGCAAATCAGCCCCAGCATTTT. Translating it yields CASSQDRANQPQHF. J is TRBJ1-5 and V is TRBV25-1; 8 nucleotides agree with TRBD1. The CDR3 totals 14 residues. Trimming cost V 6 bases and J 4 bases; bases outside gene matches: 5. Per germline, CDR1 MGHDK and CDR2 SYGVNS.

This chain joins TRBV30 and TRBJ2-1; 7 bases agree with TRBD2. CDR3 size: 16 residues. The V gene end was trimmed by 4 bases and the J gene end by 0 bases; junction bases not matched to a gene: 9. Germline lookup yields CDR1 GTSNPN and CDR2 SVGIG (reference sequence). The CDR3 loop reads CAWTSGPTGSYNEQFF. The CDR3 DNA reads as TGTGCCTGGACTAGCGGCCCGACGGGCTCCTACAATGAGCAGTTCTTC.

This rearrangement joins TRBV9 to TRBJ2-3; weak D call: TRBD2 (6 bases). Germline CDR1 reads SGDLS; CDR2 reads YYNGEE. Trimming pared 7 bases from V and 2 bases from J, leaving 8 bases between. There are 12 residues in the CDR3. This chain's CDR3 is CASSSATDTQYF. The CDR3 nucleotides are TGTGCCAGCTCTAGCGCCACAGATACGCAGTATTTT.

The chain couples TRBV2 to TRBJ1-6; D gene ambiguous. V lost 8 bases and J 0 bases, leaving 11 bases between the germline ends. The CDR3 runs to 15 residues. CDR1 and CDR2 from the germline V gene are SNHLY and FYNNEI. CDR3 coding DNA: TGTGCCAGCCAACGGGGAAGCTCCTATAATTCACCCCTCCACTTT. As protein: CASQRGSSYNSPLHF.

The chain has TRBV9 and TRBJ1-2; tentatively, D is TRBD1 (6 bases). Germline V gene data show CDR1 as SGDLS and CDR2 as YYNGEE. The CDR3 is 14 residues long. V lost 0 bases, J lost 5 bases, and 11 bases lay in between. The CDR3 is CASSVGGQGYGYTF. The CDR3 nucleotides are TGTGCCAGCAGCGTAGGGGGTCAGGGGTATGGCTACACCTTC. Variable domain in full (rest from reference TRBV9 and TRBJ1-2): DSGVTQTPKHLITATGQRVTLRCSPRSGDLSVYWYQQSLDQGLQFLIQYYNGEERAKGNILERFSAQQFPDLHSELNLSSLELGDSALYFCASSVGGQGYGYTFGSGTRLTVV.